The 11 T cell receptor beta chains below were found in one sample sequenced in a study of T-cell memory formation after mild COVID-19 (dated by TCRdb to 2020 to 2022). Libraries were built with 5' RACE. The sample was run on an Illumina NovaSeq 6000. TCRdb reworked the public reads: Q25 trimming with fastp, MiXCR clone assembly, productive beta chains retained. A single entry per CDR3 protein holds the most common genes and DNA from its merged rows. Present in this sample are hundreds of thousands of distinct CDR3 sequences, roughly 18% of which were seen just once. 20% to 25% of the sample is taken by the ten largest. The sample comprised PBMCs or a T cell subset sorted from them (not recorded which). All receptors derive from a man between 18 and 35 years old who had mild COVID-19 (a few samples of this study predate the infection). The sample titles of this study are shuffled in the database, so cell type and time point are left out; the donor was told from shared clones.

Many counts were recorded for this clonotype. This chain uses TRBV5-5 with TRBJ1-5; weak D call: TRBD1 (5 bases). The CDR3 is 15 residues long. The ends were cut back, 2 bases at V and 5 bases at J, with 14 bases in the middle. Germline V gene data show CDR1 as SGHKS and CDR2 as YYEKEE (reference sequence). DNA for the CDR3: TGTGCCAGCAGCTTTTTCGGCCAGGGTGATCAGCCCCAGCATTTT. It encodes CASSFFGQGDQPQHF.

The chain couples TRBV6-2 or TRBV6-3 to TRBJ1-5; 11 bases are shared with TRBD1. The CDR3 spans 16 residues. The V gene end was trimmed by 4 bases and the J gene end by 0 bases; junction bases not matched to a gene: 2. Germline V gene sequence: CDR1 MNHEY, CDR2 SVGEGT. The CDR3 reads CASSWTGGNSNQPQHF. CDR3 coding DNA: TGTGCCAGCAGTTGGACAGGGGGCAATAGCAATCAGCCCCAGCATTTT.

This clonotype turned up a few times. CDR3 sequence: CASSLEVGAGNSPLHF. The CDR3 DNA is TGCGCCAGCAGCTTGGAGGTGGGCGCGGGGAATTCACCCCTCCACTTT. The J gene is TRBJ1-6, the V gene TRBV5-1; D ambiguous. With 0 bases removed from V and 7 bases from J, the gap between germline ends came to 14 bases. The CDR3 is 16 amino acids. The germline gives CDR1 SGHRS, CDR2 YFSETQ.

The chain uses TRBV5-1 and TRBJ2-5; D remains ambiguous. Germline V lookup: CDR1 SGHRS, CDR2 YFSETQ. V was pared by 6 bases and J by 1 base, with 4 bases between. The CDR3 covers 11 residues. CDR3 coding DNA: TGCGCCAGCATGACCCAAGAGACCCAGTACTTC. It yields the protein CASMTQETQYF.

The chain has TRBV27 and TRBJ1-2, with 7 bases aligning to TRBD1. CDR3 size: 16 residues. Germline V gives CDR1 MNHEY, CDR2 SMNVEV (reference sequence). J gave up 1 base and V 4 bases, and 9 bases lay outside the gene matches. The CDR3 protein is CASSSLRDRLNYGYTF. The DNA for the CDR3 is TGTGCCAGCAGTTCCCTCCGGGACAGACTTAACTATGGCTACACCTTC.

This clonotype was detected a few times. The V and J genes are TRBV7-6 and TRBJ1-1; D ambiguous. Looked up from germline, CDR1 is SGHVS and CDR2 is FNYEAQ. The CDR3 covers 15 residues. V lost 4 bases and J 1 base, leaving 13 bases between the germline ends. The CDR3 sequence: CASSWVEGGNTEAFF. CDR3 nucleotide sequence: TGTGCCAGCAGCTGGGTTGAGGGAGGGAACACTGAAGCTTTCTTT.

The chain combines TRBV4-3 with TRBJ1-3; unclear D gene. Germline lookup yields CDR1 LGHNA and CDR2 YSLEER. The CDR3 is 15 amino acids. V was clipped by 1 base and J by 0 bases, with 7 bases between them. The CDR3 nucleotides read TGCGCCAGCAGCCAAGCACTGCTCTCTGGAAACACCATATATTTT. This translates into CASSQALLSGNTIYF.

This clonotype was seen a handful of times. V is TRBV6-5 and J is TRBJ1-6; the D gene is possibly TRBD1 (5 bases). This CDR3 has 14 residues. The V gene lost 7 bases and the J gene lost 10 bases, with 17 bases spanning the gap. CDR1 is MNHEY, CDR2 SVGAGI, per germline. CDR3 protein: CASTFIRGRSPLHF. As DNA, the CDR3 is TGTGCCAGCACGTTCATAAGGGGAAGATCACCCCTCCACTTT.

This sequence joins TRBV7-9 and TRBJ1-2; D possibly corresponds to TRBD1 (5 bases). Germline V gene data show CDR1 as SEHNR and CDR2 as FQNEAQ (reference sequence). Trimming stripped 5 bases from V and 6 bases from J, with 10 bases between. The CDR3 is made up of 12 amino acids. The CDR3 here is CASSHQGNGYTF. The CDR3 bases are TGTGCCAGCAGCCATCAGGGAAATGGCTACACCTTC.

This clonotype was found a few times. The chain links TRBV7-8 to TRBJ2-3; D is possibly TRBD1 or TRBD2 (5 bases each). Trimming stripped 3 bases from V and 10 bases from J, with 17 bases between. CDR3 size: 14 residues. Germline assignment: CDR1 SGHVS and CDR2 FQNEAQ. The CDR3 loop reads CASSFSRDPRAQYF. Written as DNA, the CDR3 is TGTGCCAGCAGCTTTTCCCGGGACCCTCGGGCGCAGTATTTT.

In this sample, this clonotype turned up once. The chain joins TRBV5-4 to TRBJ1-1; 10 nucleotides align to TRBD1. The germline V gene has CDR1 SGHNT and CDR2 YYREEE (reference sequence). There are 16 residues in the CDR3. The V segment lost 4 bases and the J segment 5 bases; nucleotides outside the gene matches: 11. The CDR3 reads CASSPRQGAGGTEAFF. As DNA, the CDR3 is TGTGCCAGCAGCCCACGACAGGGGGCCGGAGGTACTGAAGCTTTCTTT. Full variable domain (remainder filled in from reference TRBV5-4 and TRBJ1-1): ETGVTQSPTHLIKTRGQQVTLRCSSQSGHNTVSWYQQALGQGPQFIFQYYREEENGRGNFPPRFSGLQFPNYSSELNVNALELDDSALYLCASSPRQGAGGTEAFFGQGTRLTVV.